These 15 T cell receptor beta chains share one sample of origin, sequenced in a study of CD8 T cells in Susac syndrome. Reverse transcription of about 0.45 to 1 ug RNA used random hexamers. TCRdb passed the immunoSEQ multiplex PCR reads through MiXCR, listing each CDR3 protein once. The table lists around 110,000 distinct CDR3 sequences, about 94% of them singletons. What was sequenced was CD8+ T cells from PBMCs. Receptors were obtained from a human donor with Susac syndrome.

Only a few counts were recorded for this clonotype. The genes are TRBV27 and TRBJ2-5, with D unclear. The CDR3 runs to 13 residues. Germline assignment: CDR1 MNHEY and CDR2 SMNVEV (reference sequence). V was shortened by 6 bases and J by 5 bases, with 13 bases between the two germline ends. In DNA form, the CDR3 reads TGTGCCAGCAGCCCAGGTTTTCGGGAGACCCAGTACTTC. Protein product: CASSPGFRETQYF.

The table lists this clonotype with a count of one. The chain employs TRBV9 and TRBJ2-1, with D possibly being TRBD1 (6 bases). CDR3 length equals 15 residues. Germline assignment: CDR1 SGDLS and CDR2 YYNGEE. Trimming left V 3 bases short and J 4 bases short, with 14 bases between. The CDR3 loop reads CASSGPETGYNEQFF. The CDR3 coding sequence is TGTGCCAGCAGCGGGCCCGAGACAGGATACAATGAGCAGTTCTTC.

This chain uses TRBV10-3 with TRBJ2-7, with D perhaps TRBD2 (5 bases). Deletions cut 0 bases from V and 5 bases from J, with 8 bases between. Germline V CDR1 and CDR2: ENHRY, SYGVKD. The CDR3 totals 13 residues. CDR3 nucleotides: TGTGCCATCAGTGAGTCTGTCGGGGACGAGCAGTACTTC. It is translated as CAISESVGDEQYF.

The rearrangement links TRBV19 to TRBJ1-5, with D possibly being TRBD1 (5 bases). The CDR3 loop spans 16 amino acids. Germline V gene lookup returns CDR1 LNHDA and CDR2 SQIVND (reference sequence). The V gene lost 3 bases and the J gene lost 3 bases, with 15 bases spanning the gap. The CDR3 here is CASSMAGQRFNQPQHF. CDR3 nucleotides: TGTGCCAGTAGTATGGCAGGACAACGTTTCAATCAGCCCCAGCATTTT.

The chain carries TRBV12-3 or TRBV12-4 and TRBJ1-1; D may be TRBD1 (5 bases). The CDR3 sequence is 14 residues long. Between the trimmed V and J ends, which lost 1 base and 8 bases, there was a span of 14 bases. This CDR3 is CASSLGQGTSEAFF. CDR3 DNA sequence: TGTGCCAGCAGTTTAGGGCAGGGAACATCCGAAGCTTTCTTT.

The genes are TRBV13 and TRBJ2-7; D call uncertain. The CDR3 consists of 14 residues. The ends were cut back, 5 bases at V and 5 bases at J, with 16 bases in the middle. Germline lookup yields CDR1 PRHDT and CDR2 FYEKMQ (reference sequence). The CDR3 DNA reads TGTGCCAGCAGCCAATCGGAAGGGCTCCACGAGCAGTACTTC. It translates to CASSQSEGLHEQYF.

The DNA of the CDR3 is TGCGCCAGCAGCCAAGATCTGGGGGATGAGTACAATGAGCAGTTCTTC. As protein: CASSQDLGDEYNEQFF. The chain employs TRBV4-1 and TRBJ2-1; perhaps D is TRBD1 or TRBD2 (5 bases each). Germline CDR1 is MGHRA and CDR2 is YSYEKL. The CDR3 covers 16 residues. Trimming removed 0 bases at V and 4 bases at J, with 13 bases between.

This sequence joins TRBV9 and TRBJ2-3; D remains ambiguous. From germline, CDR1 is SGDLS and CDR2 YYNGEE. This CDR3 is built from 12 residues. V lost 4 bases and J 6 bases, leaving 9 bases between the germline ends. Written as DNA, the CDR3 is TGTGCCAGCAGCCCTAACGTGGATACGCAGTATTTT. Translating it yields CASSPNVDTQYF.

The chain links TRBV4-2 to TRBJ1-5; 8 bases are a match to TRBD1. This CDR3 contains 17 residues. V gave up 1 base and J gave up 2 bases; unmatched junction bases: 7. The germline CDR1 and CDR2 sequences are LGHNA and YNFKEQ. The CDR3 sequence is CASSQGTGQAGNQPQHF. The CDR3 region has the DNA TGTGCCAGCAGCCAAGGGACAGGGCAGGCAGGCAATCAGCCCCAGCATTTT.

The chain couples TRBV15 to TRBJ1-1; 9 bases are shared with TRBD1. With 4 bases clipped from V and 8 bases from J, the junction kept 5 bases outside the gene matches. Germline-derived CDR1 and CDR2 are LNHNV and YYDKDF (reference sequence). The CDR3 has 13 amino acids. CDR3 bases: TGTGCCACCAGCACCGGACAGGGGCCGGAAGCTTTCTTT. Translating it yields CATSTGQGPEAFF.

The CDR3 sequence is CASSKLGAETQYF. In nucleotides, the CDR3 is TGTGCCAGCAGCAAGTTGGGGGCAGAGACCCAGTACTTC. The rearrangement uses TRBV6-5 and TRBJ2-5; D perhaps matches TRBD1 (6 bases). This CDR3 spans 13 amino acids. V was cut by 6 bases and J by 4 bases, with 12 bases left in between. CDR1 and CDR2 (germline): MNHEY, SVGAGI.

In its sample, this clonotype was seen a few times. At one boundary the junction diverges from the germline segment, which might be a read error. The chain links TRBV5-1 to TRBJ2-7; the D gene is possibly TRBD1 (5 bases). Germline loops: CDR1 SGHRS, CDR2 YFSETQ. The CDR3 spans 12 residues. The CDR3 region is CASSPGSYEQYF. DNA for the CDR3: TGTGCCAGCTCACCAGGGTCCTACGAGCAGTACTTC.

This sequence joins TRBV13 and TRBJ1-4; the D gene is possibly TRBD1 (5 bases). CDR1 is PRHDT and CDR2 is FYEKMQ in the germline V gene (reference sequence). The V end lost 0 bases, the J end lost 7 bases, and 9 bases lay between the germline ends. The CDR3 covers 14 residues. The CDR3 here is CASSLGQGIEKLFF. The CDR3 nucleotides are TGTGCCAGCAGCTTAGGCCAGGGCATTGAAAAACTGTTTTTT.

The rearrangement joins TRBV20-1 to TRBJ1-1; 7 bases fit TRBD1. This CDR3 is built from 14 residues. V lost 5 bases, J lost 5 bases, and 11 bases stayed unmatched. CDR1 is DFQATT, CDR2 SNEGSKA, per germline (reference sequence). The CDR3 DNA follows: TGCAGTGCTGTAAATGACAGGGACAGAACTGAAGCTTTCTTT. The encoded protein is CSAVNDRDRTEAFF.

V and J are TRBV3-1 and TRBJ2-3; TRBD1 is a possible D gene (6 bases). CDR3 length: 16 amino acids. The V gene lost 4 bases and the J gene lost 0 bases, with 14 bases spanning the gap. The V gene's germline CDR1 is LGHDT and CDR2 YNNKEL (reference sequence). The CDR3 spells CASSPSRGGSTDTQYF. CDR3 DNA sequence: TGTGCCAGCAGCCCTAGCAGGGGCGGGAGCACAGATACGCAGTATTTT.